These 31 T cell receptor beta chains were all obtained from the same sample, sequenced in a study of T cell responses to AZD1222 COVID-19 vaccine. TCRdb's table, derived via immunoSEQ multiplex PCR, lists solely in-frame clones and lacks some. Counted here are over 95,000 clones, approximately 90% occurring once; the ten biggest clones make up roughly 4.5%. The sequenced sample was peripheral blood, obtained on day 0 of AZD1222 vaccination. Receptor source: an adult in good health.

This clone was detected once. The chain is built from TRBV7-2 and TRBJ1-6; D not resolved. CDR1 and CDR2 from the germline V gene are SGHTA and FQGNSA. The CDR3 runs 12 residues. Trimming pared 1 base from V and 14 bases from J, leaving 9 bases between. This CDR3 is CASSLEGWTLHF. As DNA, the CDR3 is TGTGCCAGCAGCTTAGAAGGGTGGACCCTCCACTTT.

The rearrangement uses TRBV27 and TRBJ2-1, with 10 bases that match TRBD1. V lost 7 bases and J lost 6; bases outside the gene matches: 12. The CDR3 runs 16 residues. Germline V gene data show CDR1 as MNHEY and CDR2 as SMNVEV (reference sequence). CDR3 bases: TGTGCCAGCAATCTAATGACAGGGGGCCTTTTCAATGAGCAGTTCTTC. This translates into CASNLMTGGLFNEQFF.

The chain recombines TRBV5-6 with TRBJ1-2; D is uncertain. Germline assignment: CDR1 SGHDT and CDR2 YYEEEE. The V end was cut by 0 bases, the J end by 3 bases, with 12 bases between. CDR3 size: 15 residues. This CDR3 reads CASSLGGRPDYGYTF. CDR3 sequence (DNA): TGTGCCAGCAGCTTGGGTGGGCGACCGGACTATGGCTACACCTTC. Combining the CDR3 with reference TRBV5-6 and TRBJ1-2 gives the whole variable domain DAGVTQSPTHLIKTRGQQVTLRCSPKSGHDTVSWYQQALGQGPQFIFQYYEEEERQRGNFPDRFSGHQFPNYSSELNVNALLLGDSALYLCASSLGGRPDYGYTFGSGTRLTVV.

This clone was seen a single time. The chain uses TRBV6-1 and TRBJ2-7; D remains unclear. Trimming left V 3 bases short and J 3 bases short, with 18 bases between. CDR1 is MNHNS, CDR2 SASEGT, per germline. CDR3 length: 16 amino acids. The CDR3 here is CASSEPITSPLYEQYF. In nucleotides, the CDR3 is TGTGCCAGCAGTGAGCCCATCACGTCCCCACTCTACGAGCAGTACTTC.

The chain recombines TRBV19 with TRBJ2-7, with D maybe TRBD1 (5 bases). In germline, CDR1 is LNHDA, CDR2 SQIVND (reference sequence). With 6 bases removed from V and 1 base from J, the gap between germline ends came to 13 bases. The CDR3 is 14 residues long. The CDR3 nucleotides are TGTGCCAGTAGCCAGGGCCTGAGATCCTACGAGCAGTACTTC. Translation: CASSQGLRSYEQYF.

The rearrangement links TRBV13 to TRBJ2-1; 8 bases are shared with TRBD2. The ends lost 4 bases at V and 4 bases at J; junction bases unmatched: 12. CDR1 and CDR2 from the germline V gene are PRHDT and FYEKMQ (reference sequence). This CDR3 is built from 17 residues. As DNA, the CDR3 is TGTGCCAGCAGCTCCGGGGCCGGGACTAGTTTTTACAATGAGCAGTTCTTC. Translating it yields CASSSGAGTSFYNEQFF.

This clone was detected once. This chain joins TRBV5-6 and TRBJ1-4; D not certain. The germline V gene has CDR1 SGHDT and CDR2 YYEEEE. The V gene lost 4 bases and the J gene lost 6 bases, with 10 bases spanning the gap. The CDR3 covers 13 residues. CDR3 sequence reads: CASSPAGDEKLFF. CDR3 in DNA: TGTGCCAGCAGCCCGGCGGGAGATGAAAAACTGTTTTTT.

V usage is TRBV5-4 and J usage is TRBJ2-7; 7 bases match TRBD1. This CDR3 region has 13 residues. Germline V CDR1 and CDR2: SGHNT, YYREEE (reference sequence). The J segment lost 3 bases and the V segment lost 4 bases, leaving 4 bases of the junction unmatched. The CDR3 protein is CASSTDRDYEQYF. Here the CDR3 DNA reads TGTGCCAGCAGCACCGACAGGGACTACGAGCAGTACTTC.

The rearrangement uses TRBV12-3 or TRBV12-4 and TRBJ1-4, with D possibly matching TRBD1 (5 bases). The CDR3 spans 12 residues. V lost 6 bases to trimming and J lost 4 bases, with 6 bases between them. The CDR3 is CASRGGNEKLFF. The CDR3, as DNA: TGTGCCAGCAGGGGGGGTAATGAAAAACTGTTTTTT.

This chain links TRBV28 with TRBJ2-7; D is undetermined. Looked up from germline, CDR1 is MDHEN and CDR2 is SYDVKM. Deletions cut 8 bases from V and 7 bases from J, with 15 bases between. The CDR3 is made up of 12 amino acids. The CDR3 bases are TGTGCCAGCTACCAACCCCCTGGGGAGCAGTACTTC. Amino acid sequence: CASYQPPGEQYF. Full variable domain (missing parts from reference TRBV28 and TRBJ2-7): DVKVTQSSRYLVKRTGEKVFLECVQDMDHENMFWYRQDPGLGLRLIYFSYDVKMKEKGDIPEGYSVSREKKERFSLILESASTNQTSMYLCASYQPPGEQYFGPGTRLTVT.

The chain has TRBV5-1 and TRBJ2-1; 13 nucleotides align to TRBD2. The CDR3 contains 15 residues. Germline CDR1 and CDR2: SGHRS and YFSETQ. The V gene end was trimmed by 3 bases and the J gene end by 5 bases; junction bases not matched to a gene: 2. CDR3 amino acids: CASSYGLAGDNEQFF. The CDR3, as DNA: TGCGCCAGCAGCTATGGACTAGCGGGGGACAATGAGCAGTTCTTC.

The chain uses TRBV18 and TRBJ1-1; D unclear. The CDR3 has 13 residues. Germline loops: CDR1 KGHSH, CDR2 LQKENI. V was cut by 5 bases and J by 5 bases, with 12 bases left in between. CDR3 bases: TGTGCCAGCTCAGGCCCTGTGGGGACTGAAGCTTTCTTT. This encodes CASSGPVGTEAFF.

This chain connects TRBV27 to TRBJ1-1, with D hard to call. V gave up 5 bases and J gave up 2 bases, with 3 bases separating them. This CDR3 is 11 amino acids long. Germline V gene sequence: CDR1 MNHEY, CDR2 SMNVEV (reference sequence). The CDR3 DNA is TGTGCCAGCAGTCACAACACTGAAGCTTTCTTT. It codes for CASSHNTEAFF.

The chain links TRBV6-2 or TRBV6-3 to TRBJ2-7; maybe TRBD1 (8 bases). V was shortened by 2 bases and J by 5 bases, with 19 bases between the two germline ends. There are 16 residues in the CDR3. CDR1 MNHEY and CDR2 SVGEGT come from the germline V gene. CDR3 in amino acids: CASSYPGGRGRNEQYF. CDR3 bases: TGTGCCAGCAGTTACCCGGGAGGCAGGGGGCGGAACGAGCAGTACTTC.

The chain couples TRBV3-1 (or the pseudogene TRBV3-2) to TRBJ1-5; 8 positions match TRBD1. The trim removed 1 base at V and 2 bases at J, leaving 1 base unmatched. This CDR3 comprises 15 residues. CDR1 is LGHDT, CDR2 YNNKEL, per germline (reference sequence). CDR3 region: CASSQATGGNQPQHF. The CDR3 DNA follows: TGTGCCAGCAGCCAAGCGACAGGGGGCAATCAGCCCCAGCATTTT.

V is TRBV19 and J is TRBJ2-1; 12 bases line up with TRBD2. V shed 11 bases and J 8 bases; nucleotides not matched to a gene: 7. This CDR3 is built from 13 residues. Germline loops: CDR1 LNHDA, CDR2 SQIVND (reference sequence). The CDR3 protein is CASRLAGVDEQFF. DNA of the CDR3: TGTGCCTCCCGACTAGCGGGGGTAGATGAGCAGTTCTTC.

The V call is TRBV30, the J call TRBJ2-3; 8 nucleotides agree with TRBD2. The V and J ends lost 0 bases and 5 bases, in that order; junction bases with no gene match: 13. This CDR3 spans 17 amino acids. From germline, CDR1 is GTSNPN and CDR2 SVGIG (reference sequence). CDR3 sequence: CAWSVLARPTSGDTQYF. The CDR3 region has the DNA TGTGCCTGGAGTGTACTAGCGCGACCCACTAGCGGAGATACGCAGTATTTT. Filled out from reference TRBV30 and TRBJ2-3, the complete variable domain reads SQTIHQWPATLVQPVGSPLSLECTVEGTSNPNLYWYRQAAGRGLQLLFYSVGIGQISSEVPQNLSASRPQDRQFILSSKKLLLSDSGFYLCAWSVLARPTSGDTQYFGPGTRLTVL.

The V call is TRBV2, the J call TRBJ2-5; TRBD1 might be the D (6 bases). The V and J ends lost 7 bases and 3 bases respectively, with 12 bases between them. Germline V CDR1 and CDR2: SNHLY, FYNNEI. The CDR3 totals 13 residues. The CDR3 DNA reads as TGTGCCAGCACCCGGGACAATAAAGAGACCCAGTACTTC. Translation: CASTRDNKETQYF.

The CDR3 bases are TGTGCCAGCAGCTTCCATCAGCCCCAGCATTTT. It codes for CASSFHQPQHF. The chain has TRBV5-8 and TRBJ1-5; no firm D call. This CDR3 region has 11 residues. Trimming took 2 bases from V and 5 from J, leaving 2 bases between them. Germline V CDR1 and CDR2: SGHTS, YDEGEE.

CDR3 nucleotides: TGTGCCAGCAGCTTCTTTAACTATGGCTACACCTTC. Amino acid sequence: CASSFFNYGYTF. The rearrangement links TRBV7-2 to TRBJ1-2; no definite D call. The CDR3 extends over 12 amino acids. Germline V gives CDR1 SGHTA, CDR2 FQGNSA. Trimming removed 3 bases from V and 1 base from J, with 3 bases in between.

Here the CDR3 reads CASSSIPPGPNVEKLFF. The CDR3 coding sequence is TGTGCCAGCAGCTCGATACCTCCGGGACCGAACGTTGAAAAACTGTTTTTT. The chain couples TRBV5-6 to TRBJ1-4; D possibly corresponds to TRBD1 (5 bases). V dropped 3 bases and J dropped 7 bases, with 22 bases sitting between them. CDR3 length: 17 residues. The germline CDR1 and CDR2 sequences are SGHDT and YYEEEE.

Only a few counts were recorded for this clone. The V call is TRBV3-1 (or the pseudogene TRBV3-2), the J call TRBJ1-6; no definite D call. This CDR3 is built from 14 residues. Germline V gene lookup returns CDR1 LGHDT and CDR2 YNNKEL (reference sequence). V was shortened by 1 base and J by 9 bases, with 10 bases between the two germline ends. The CDR3: CASSQVPVGSPLHF. As DNA, the CDR3 is TGTGCCAGCAGCCAAGTACCAGTGGGTTCACCCCTCCACTTT.

This sequence joins TRBV6-5 and TRBJ1-2, with 7 nucleotides matching TRBD1. The CDR3 loop spans 11 amino acids. V shed 7 bases, J shed 9 bases, and the junction held 5 bases outside the gene matches. Looked up from germline, CDR1 is MNHEY and CDR2 is SVGAGI. CDR3 bases: TGTGCCAGCACCGACAGGGCTCGCTACACCTTC. Its translation is CASTDRARYTF.

The rearrangement joins TRBV18 to TRBJ1-6; 8 bases are a match to TRBD1. CDR1 and CDR2 from the germline V gene are KGHSH and LQKENI. V trimming: 10 bases; J trimming: 7 bases; junction bases outside the gene matches: 6. The CDR3 sequence is 13 residues long. This chain's CDR3 is CATWQGANSPLHF. CDR3 bases: TGTGCCACCTGGCAGGGGGCAAATTCACCCCTCCACTTT.

The chain combines TRBV7-2 with TRBJ1-5; weak D call: TRBD1 (6 bases). In germline, CDR1 is SGHTA, CDR2 FQGNSA. The V and J ends lost 3 bases and 0 bases respectively, with 18 bases between them. There are 18 residues in the CDR3. As DNA, the CDR3 is TGTGCCAGCAGCTTCGGGCTAGGGGGAGCGGTTAGCAATCAGCCCCAGCATTTT. Its protein product is CASSFGLGGAVSNQPQHF.

The genes are TRBV7-8 and TRBJ1-6, with D maybe TRBD1 (6 bases). Trimming took 5 bases from V and 7 from J, leaving 18 bases between them. CDR3 length: 16 amino acids. Germline V gene sequence: CDR1 SGHVS, CDR2 FQNEAQ. CDR3 bases: TGTGCCAGCAGCACCCTTCGGCCTCAGGGGAATTCACCCCTCCACTTT. Its protein product is CASSTLRPQGNSPLHF. Full variable domain (rest looked up from reference TRBV7-8 and TRBJ1-6): GAGVSQSPRYKVAKRGQDVALRCDPISGHVSLFWYQQALGQGPEFLTYFQNEAQLDKSGLPSDRFFAERPEGSVSTLKIQRTQQEDSAVYLCASSTLRPQGNSPLHFGNGTRLTVT.

The V gene is TRBV9, the J gene TRBJ2-1, with 10 bases identical to TRBD1. Germline values: CDR1 SGDLS, CDR2 YYNGEE. This CDR3 comprises 15 residues. The V segment lost 7 bases and the J segment 6 bases; nucleotides outside the gene matches: 10. The CDR3 bases are TGTGCCAGCGGTGCGGGGACAGGGGTGTCCAATGAGCAGTTCTTC. Residues: CASGAGTGVSNEQFF.

The chain is built from TRBV6-1 and TRBJ2-1; the D call may be TRBD1 or TRBD2 (5 bases each). This CDR3 comprises 16 residues. The germline V gene encodes CDR1 MNHNS and CDR2 SASEGT. V was trimmed by 2 bases and J by 6 bases, leaving 17 bases between them. In DNA, the CDR3 is TGTGCCAGCAGTGAATTTGGGACCTCAACCACCAATGAGCAGTTCTTC. As protein: CASSEFGTSTTNEQFF.

The chain links TRBV15 to TRBJ1-5; TRBD1 is a possible D gene (5 bases). Trimming cost V 3 bases and J 0 bases, with 21 bases left between them. Per germline, CDR1 LNHNV and CDR2 YYDKDF (reference sequence). CDR3 length: 19 residues. This chain's CDR3 is CATSSDTGTNPYSNQPQHF. In DNA, the CDR3 is TGTGCCACCAGCAGTGACACCGGGACCAACCCTTATAGCAATCAGCCCCAGCATTTT.

The chain uses TRBV6-2 or TRBV6-3 and TRBJ1-1; no firm D call. Between the trimmed V and J ends, which lost 2 bases and 4 bases, there was a span of 11 bases. The CDR3 spans 14 residues. In germline, CDR1 is MNHEY, CDR2 SVGEGT. DNA of the CDR3: TGTGCCAGCAGTTACGTCAGCCAAAGCACTGAAGCTTTCTTT. Protein sequence: CASSYVSQSTEAFF.

The chain joins TRBV7-2 to TRBJ2-2; D possibly corresponds to TRBD1 (6 bases). Germline loops: CDR1 SGHTA, CDR2 FQGNSA. Trimming cost V 8 bases and J 2 bases, with 12 bases left between them. CDR3 length: 14 amino acids. The CDR3 loop is CASGLGANTGELFF. DNA of the CDR3: TGTGCCAGCGGTTTGGGGGCAAACACCGGGGAGCTGTTTTTT.